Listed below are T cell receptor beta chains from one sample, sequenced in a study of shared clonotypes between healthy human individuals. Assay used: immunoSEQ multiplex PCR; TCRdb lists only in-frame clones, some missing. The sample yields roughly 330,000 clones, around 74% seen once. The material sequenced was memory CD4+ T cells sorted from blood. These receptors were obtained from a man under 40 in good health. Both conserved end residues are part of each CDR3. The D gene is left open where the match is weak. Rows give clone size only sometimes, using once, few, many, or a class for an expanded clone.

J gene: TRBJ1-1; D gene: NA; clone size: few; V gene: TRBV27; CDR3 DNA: TGTGCCAGCAGTTTTACTTCCTCCATGAACACTGAAGCTTTCTTT; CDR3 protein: CASSFTSSMNTEAFF
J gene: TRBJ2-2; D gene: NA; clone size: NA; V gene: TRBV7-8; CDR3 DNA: TGTGCCAGCAGCTTAGCGAGGAGACTAGACACCGGGGAGCTGTTTTTT; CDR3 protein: CASSLARRLDTGELFF
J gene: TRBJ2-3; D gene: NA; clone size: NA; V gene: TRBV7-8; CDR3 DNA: TGTGCCAGCGCCACACGCCCAGCCGTAAGCACAGATACGCAGTATTTT; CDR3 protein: CASATRPAVSTDTQYF
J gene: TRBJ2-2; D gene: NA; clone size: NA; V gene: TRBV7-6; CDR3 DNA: TGTGCCAGCAGCCGAGTTGGACAGCGATGGGAGGGTAGTACCGGGGAGCTGTTTTTT; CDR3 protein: CASSRVGQRWEGSTGELFF
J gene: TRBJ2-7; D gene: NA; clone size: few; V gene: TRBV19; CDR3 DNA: TGTGCCAGTAGTATAATGGCAGATACCTACGAGCAGTACTTC; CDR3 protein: CASSIMADTYEQYF
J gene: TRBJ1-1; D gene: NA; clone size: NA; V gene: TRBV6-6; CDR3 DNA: TGTGCCAGCAGTCTTCAGGGAAACCCTGAAGCTTTCTTT; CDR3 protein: CASSLQGNPEAFF
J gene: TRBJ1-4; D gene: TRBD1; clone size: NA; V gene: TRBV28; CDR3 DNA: TGTGCCAGCAGTTCACGGACAGGGGATGATGAAAAACTGTTTTTT; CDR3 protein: CASSSRTGDDEKLFF
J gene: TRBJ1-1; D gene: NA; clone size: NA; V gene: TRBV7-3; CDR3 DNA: TGTGCCAGCAGCTTAACGCTTGCCGGGGTCGGTGAAGCTTTCTTT; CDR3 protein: CASSLTLAGVGEAFF
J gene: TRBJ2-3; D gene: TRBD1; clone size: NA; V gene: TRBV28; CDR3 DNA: TGTGCCAGCAGTTCAGGACAGGGGACAGATACGCAGTATTTT; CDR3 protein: CASSSGQGTDTQYF
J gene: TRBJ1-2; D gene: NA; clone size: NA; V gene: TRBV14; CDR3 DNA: TGTGCCAGCAACAAACTAGGAAGGGGGACGTATGGCTACACCTTC; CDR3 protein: CASNKLGRGTYGYTF
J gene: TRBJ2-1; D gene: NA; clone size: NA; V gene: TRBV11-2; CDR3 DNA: TGTGCCAGCAGCGCGAGCCTGACAGGTTTCAGTGAGCAGTTCTTC; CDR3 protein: CASSASLTGFSEQFF
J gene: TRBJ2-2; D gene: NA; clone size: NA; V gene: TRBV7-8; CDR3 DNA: TGTGCCAGCAGCTTATACCAGGGGAATCCCGGGGAGCTGTTTTTT; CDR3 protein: CASSLYQGNPGELFF
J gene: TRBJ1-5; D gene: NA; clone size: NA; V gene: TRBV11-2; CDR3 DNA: TGTGCCAGCAGCCTAGGGGGAGGCCCCCAGCATTTT; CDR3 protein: CASSLGGGPQHF
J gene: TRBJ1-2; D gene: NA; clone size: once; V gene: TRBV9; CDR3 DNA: TGTGCCAGCAGCGTAGCAGTCTTCCCAGGGCCCTATGGCTACACCTTC; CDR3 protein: CASSVAVFPGPYGYTF
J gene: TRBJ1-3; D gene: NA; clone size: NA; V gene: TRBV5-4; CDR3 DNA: TGTGCCAGCAGCTTGGGACTCAGGAGCTCTGGAAACACCATATATTTT; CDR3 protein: CASSLGLRSSGNTIYF
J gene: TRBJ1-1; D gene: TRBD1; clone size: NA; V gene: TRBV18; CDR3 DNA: TGTGCCAGCTCACCCGCCGGGACAGGGATTCTTACTGAAGCTTTCTTT; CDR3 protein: CASSPAGTGILTEAFF
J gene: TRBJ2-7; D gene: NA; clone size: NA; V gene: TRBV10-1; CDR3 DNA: TGCGCCAGCAGTGAGAACGGGGTTGGACTGGGGGAGCAGTACTTC; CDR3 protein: CASSENGVGLGEQYF
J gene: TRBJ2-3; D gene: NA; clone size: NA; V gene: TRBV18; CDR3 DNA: TGTGCCAGCTTAATTAGCACAGATACGCAGTATTTT; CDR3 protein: CASLISTDTQYF